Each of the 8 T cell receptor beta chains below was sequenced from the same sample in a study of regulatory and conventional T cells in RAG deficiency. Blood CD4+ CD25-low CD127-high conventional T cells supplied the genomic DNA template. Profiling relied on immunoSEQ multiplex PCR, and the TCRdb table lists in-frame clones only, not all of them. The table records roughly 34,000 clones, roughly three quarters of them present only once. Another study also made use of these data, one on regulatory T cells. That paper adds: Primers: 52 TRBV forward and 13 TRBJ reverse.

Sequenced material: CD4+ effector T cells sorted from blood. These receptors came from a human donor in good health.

CDR3 sequence (DNA): TGCGCCAGCGGAGCGGGGGGGGCGTTTGATGAGCAGTTCTTC. Protein product: CASGAGGAFDEQFF. The chain couples TRBV5-1 to TRBJ2-1; 10 bases line up with TRBD2. The CDR3 contains 14 residues. CDR1 and CDR2 from the germline V gene are SGHRS and YFSETQ. The junction had 9 bases not matched to a gene; V was cut back by 7 bases and J by 8 bases.

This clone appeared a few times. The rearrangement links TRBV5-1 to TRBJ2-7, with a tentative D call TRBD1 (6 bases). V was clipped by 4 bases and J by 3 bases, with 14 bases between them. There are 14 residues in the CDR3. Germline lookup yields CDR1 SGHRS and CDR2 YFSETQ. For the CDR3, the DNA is TGCGCCAGCAGCCCCTTGGACAGCCTCTACGAGCAGTACTTC. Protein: CASSPLDSLYEQYF.

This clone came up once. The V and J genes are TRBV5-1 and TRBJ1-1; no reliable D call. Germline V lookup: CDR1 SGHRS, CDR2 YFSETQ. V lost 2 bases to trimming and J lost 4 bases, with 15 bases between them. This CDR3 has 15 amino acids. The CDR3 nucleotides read TGCGCCAGCAGCTTCCTTTCAAACCCGGGCACTGAAGCTTTCTTT. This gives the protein CASSFLSNPGTEAFF.

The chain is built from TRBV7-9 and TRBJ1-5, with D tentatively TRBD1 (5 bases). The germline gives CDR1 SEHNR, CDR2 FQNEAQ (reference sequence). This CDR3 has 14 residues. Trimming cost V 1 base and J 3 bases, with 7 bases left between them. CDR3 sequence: CASSLDRSNQPQHF. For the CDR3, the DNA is TGTGCCAGCAGCTTAGACAGGTCCAATCAGCCCCAGCATTTT.

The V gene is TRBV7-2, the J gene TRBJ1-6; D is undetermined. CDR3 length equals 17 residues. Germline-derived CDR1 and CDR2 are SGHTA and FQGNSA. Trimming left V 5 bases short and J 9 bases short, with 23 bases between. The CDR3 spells CASSRLTPDTQSSPLHF. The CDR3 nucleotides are TGTGCCAGCAGCCGTCTTACCCCAGACACACAGAGTTCACCCCTCCACTTT.

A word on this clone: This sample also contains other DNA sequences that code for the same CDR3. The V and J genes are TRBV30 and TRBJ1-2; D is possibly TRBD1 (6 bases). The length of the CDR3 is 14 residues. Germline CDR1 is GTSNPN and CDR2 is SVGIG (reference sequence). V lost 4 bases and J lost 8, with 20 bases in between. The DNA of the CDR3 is TGTGCCTGGAAGTTAGTGAGGGGGGGTCAAGGCTACACCTTC. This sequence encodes CAWKLVRGGQGYTF.

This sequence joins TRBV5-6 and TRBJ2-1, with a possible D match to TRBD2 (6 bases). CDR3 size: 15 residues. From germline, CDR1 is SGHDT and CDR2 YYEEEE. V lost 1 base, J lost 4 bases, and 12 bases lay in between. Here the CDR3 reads CASSLTSGRYNEQFF. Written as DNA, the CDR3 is TGTGCCAGCAGCTTGACGAGCGGGCGATACAATGAGCAGTTCTTC.

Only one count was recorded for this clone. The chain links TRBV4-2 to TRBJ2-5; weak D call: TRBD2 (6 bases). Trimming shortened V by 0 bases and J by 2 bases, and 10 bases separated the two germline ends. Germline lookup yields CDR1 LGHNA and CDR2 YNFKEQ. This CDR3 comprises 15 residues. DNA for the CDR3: TGTGCCAGCAGCCAAGAGGAGGGATTTCAAGAGACCCAGTACTTC. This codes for CASSQEEGFQETQYF.